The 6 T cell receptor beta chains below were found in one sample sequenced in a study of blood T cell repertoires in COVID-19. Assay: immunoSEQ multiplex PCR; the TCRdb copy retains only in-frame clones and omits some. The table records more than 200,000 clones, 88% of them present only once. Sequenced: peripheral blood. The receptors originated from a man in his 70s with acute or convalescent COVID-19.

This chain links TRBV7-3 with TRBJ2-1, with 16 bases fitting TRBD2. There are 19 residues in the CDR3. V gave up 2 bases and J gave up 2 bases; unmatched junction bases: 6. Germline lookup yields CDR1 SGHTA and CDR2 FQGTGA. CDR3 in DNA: TGTGCCAGCAGCTTAGGGGGGACTAGCGGGAGGGGAACCTACAATGAGCAGTTCTTC. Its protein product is CASSLGGTSGRGTYNEQFF.

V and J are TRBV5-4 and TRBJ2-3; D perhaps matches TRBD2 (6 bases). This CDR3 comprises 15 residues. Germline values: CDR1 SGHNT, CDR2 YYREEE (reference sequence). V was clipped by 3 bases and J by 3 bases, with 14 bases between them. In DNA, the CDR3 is TGTGCCAGCAGCTACGGAGGGCCGGGGACAGATACGCAGTATTTT. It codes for CASSYGGPGTDTQYF.

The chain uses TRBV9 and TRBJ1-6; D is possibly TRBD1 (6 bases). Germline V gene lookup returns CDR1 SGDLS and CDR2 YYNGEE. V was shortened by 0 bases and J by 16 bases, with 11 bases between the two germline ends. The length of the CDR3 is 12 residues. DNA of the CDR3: TGTGCCAGCAGCGTAGCTTGGGGACAACTCCACTTT. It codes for CASSVAWGQLHF.

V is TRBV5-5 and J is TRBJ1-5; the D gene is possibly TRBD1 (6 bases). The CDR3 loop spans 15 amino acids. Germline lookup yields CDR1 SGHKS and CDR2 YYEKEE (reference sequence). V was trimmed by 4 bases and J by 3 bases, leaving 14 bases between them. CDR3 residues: CASSSHGDNNQPQHF. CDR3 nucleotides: TGTGCCAGCAGCAGTCACGGGGACAACAATCAGCCCCAGCATTTT.

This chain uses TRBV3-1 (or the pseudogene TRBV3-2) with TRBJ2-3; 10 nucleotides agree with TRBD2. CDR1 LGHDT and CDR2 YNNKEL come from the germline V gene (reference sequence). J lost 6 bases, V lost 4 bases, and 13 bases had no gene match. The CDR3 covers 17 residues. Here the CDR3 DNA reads TGTGCCAGCAGCCCATCTGGACTAGCGGTTCCTCAGGATACGCAGTATTTT. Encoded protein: CASSPSGLAVPQDTQYF.

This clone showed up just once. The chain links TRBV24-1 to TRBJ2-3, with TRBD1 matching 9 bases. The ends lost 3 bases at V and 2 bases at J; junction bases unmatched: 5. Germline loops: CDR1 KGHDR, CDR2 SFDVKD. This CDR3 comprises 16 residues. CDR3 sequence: CATSDPRTGDTDTQYF. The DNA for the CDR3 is TGTGCCACCAGTGATCCGCGGACAGGGGACACAGATACGCAGTATTTT.